These 20 T cell receptor beta chains were sequenced from one sample in a study of identical twins. A single record per CDR3 protein comes from TCRdb applying MiXCR to the 5' RACE reads. Seen here are around 490,000 distinct CDR3 sequences, around 20% observed once, and the top ten hold approximately 0.48%. This sample was shared with a second study, whose subject was yellow fever vaccine responses in identical twins.

The sequencing input was CD4+ T cells sorted from blood. The receptors stem from a woman aged 18-30 years in good health.

The chain joins TRBV4-1 to TRBJ2-1, with D possibly matching TRBD2 (5 bases). V lost 1 base, J lost 13 bases, and 11 bases lay in between. Germline assignment: CDR1 MGHRA and CDR2 YSYEKL. This CDR3 has 12 residues. The CDR3 nucleotides are TGCGCCAGCAGCCAAGTTATGGAGGTTCAGTTCTTC. Translated, it gives CASSQVMEVQFF.

The chain recombines TRBV3-1 with TRBJ1-4, with D unclear. This CDR3 spans 13 amino acids. Trimming took 7 bases from V and 4 from J, leaving 10 bases between them. Germline loops: CDR1 LGHDT, CDR2 YNNKEL (reference sequence). The CDR3 loop reads CASKATVNEKLFF. The DNA of the CDR3 is TGTGCCAGCAAGGCAACCGTTAATGAAAAACTGTTTTTT.

The table lists this clonotype with a few counts. CDR3 loop: CASSQNRGFGETQYF. In nucleotides, the CDR3 is TGTGCCAGCAGCCAAAACAGGGGCTTCGGGGAGACCCAGTACTTC. The chain links TRBV14 to TRBJ2-5, with 7 bases identical to TRBD1. Germline loops: CDR1 SGHDN, CDR2 FVKESK. The CDR3 spans 15 residues. Germline trimming cut 2 bases from V and 5 bases from J; bases unmatched to any gene: 8.

The gene calls are TRBV4-1 and TRBJ2-1, with D perhaps TRBD1 or TRBD2 (6 bases each). Germline loops: CDR1 MGHRA, CDR2 YSYEKL. The CDR3 totals 16 residues. V was trimmed by 5 bases and J by 6 bases, leaving 20 bases between them. The CDR3 bases are TGCGCCAGCAGCGAACAGGAGGGGGTCGCCCCCAATGAGCAGTTCTTC. Translated: CASSEQEGVAPNEQFF.

This clonotype was detected a few times. The chain carries TRBV6-1 and TRBJ2-1; the D gene is possibly TRBD2 (6 bases). Germline CDR1 MNHNS, CDR2 SASEGT. There are 14 residues in the CDR3. Between the trimmed V and J ends, which lost 6 bases and 4 bases, there was a span of 13 bases. The CDR3: CASSSDGRYNEQFF. The DNA of the CDR3 is TGTGCCAGCAGCTCGGACGGGAGATACAATGAGCAGTTCTTC.

A few counts support this clonotype. The chain carries TRBV5-1 and TRBJ2-5, with 7 bases aligning to TRBD1. J gave up 6 bases and V 0 bases, and 5 bases lay outside the gene matches. CDR1 SGHRS and CDR2 YFSETQ come from the germline V gene. The CDR3 consists of 14 residues. The CDR3 loop is CASSLDTGEKTQYF. The CDR3 DNA sequence: TGCGCCAGCAGCTTGGACACAGGGGAAAAGACCCAGTACTTC.

The chain links TRBV19 to TRBJ2-3, with D tentatively TRBD2 (5 bases). CDR1 is LNHDA, CDR2 SQIVND, per germline (reference sequence). V lost 6 bases, J lost 0 bases, and 10 bases lay in between. This CDR3 region has 14 residues. The chain's CDR3 is CASRPTGSTDTQYF. The CDR3 DNA is TGTGCCAGTAGACCGACGGGGAGCACAGATACGCAGTATTTT.

In this sample, this clonotype turned up a few times. The chain is built from TRBV12-3 or TRBV12-4 and TRBJ1-3; D call uncertain. The CDR3 runs to 14 residues. The V end was cut by 7 bases, the J end by 2 bases, with 12 bases between. The CDR3 spells CASIFGLAGNTIYF. The CDR3 coding sequence is TGTGCCAGCATTTTCGGCCTGGCTGGAAACACCATATATTTT.

The chain uses TRBV7-3 and TRBJ2-1; D perhaps matches TRBD1 (5 bases). The CDR3 totals 15 residues. Germline CDR1 is SGHTA and CDR2 is FQGTGA. V dropped 5 bases and J dropped 6 bases, with 17 bases sitting between them. CDR3 region: CASSTALGRGNEQFF. The CDR3 DNA follows: TGTGCCAGCAGCACCGCCCTTGGAAGGGGCAATGAGCAGTTCTTC.

The CDR3 sequence: CASSTGRPSRLFF. DNA for the CDR3: TGTGCCAGCAGTACAGGACGGCCCAGTCGTCTGTTCTTC. V and J are TRBV6-1 and TRBJ2-1, with a weak D call TRBD1 (5 bases). Germline V CDR1 and CDR2: MNHNS, SASEGT. This CDR3 has 13 residues. V lost 5 bases to trimming and J lost 15 bases, with 20 bases between them.

The V gene is TRBV2, the J gene TRBJ2-1; 7 nucleotides match TRBD2. Germline trimming cut 6 bases from V and 5 bases from J; bases unmatched to any gene: 4. CDR1 is SNHLY and CDR2 is FYNNEI in the germline V gene. The CDR3 is 13 residues long. The CDR3 DNA reads as TGTGCCAGCAGACTCGGGACTAACAATGAGCAGTTCTTC. Translated, it gives CASRLGTNNEQFF.

This clonotype was picked up a small number of times. This rearrangement joins TRBV6-1 to TRBJ1-1, with D unclear. V was cut by 6 bases and J by 1 base, with 12 bases left in between. The CDR3 is 14 amino acids. The germline V gene encodes CDR1 MNHNS and CDR2 SASEGT. The CDR3 DNA follows: TGTGCCAGCAGCCGAGCGGACGGGAACACTGAAGCTTTCTTT. As protein: CASSRADGNTEAFF.

This clonotype appeared a few times. V and J are TRBV5-1 and TRBJ2-2; a weak D match, TRBD1 (7 bases). This CDR3 spans 15 amino acids. Looked up from germline, CDR1 is SGHRS and CDR2 is YFSETQ. V was shortened by 4 bases and J by 6 bases, with 16 bases between the two germline ends. CDR3 sequence: CASSPGDRFPGELFF. In nucleotides, the CDR3 is TGCGCCAGCAGCCCGGGGGACAGATTCCCCGGGGAGCTGTTTTTT.

The chain couples TRBV7-2 to TRBJ2-2, with 13 positions matching TRBD2. Germline loops: CDR1 SGHTA, CDR2 FQGNSA. V dropped 6 bases and J dropped 6; count of bases not matched to a gene: 10. This CDR3 region has 17 residues. CDR3 amino acids: CTSSLPGLAGVSGELFF. In DNA form, the CDR3 reads TGTACCAGCAGTTTACCTGGACTAGCGGGGGTTTCCGGGGAGCTGTTTTTT.

This clonotype has ten or more counts. The V call is TRBV5-1, the J call TRBJ1-1; D is unclear. Trimming stripped 2 bases from V and 0 bases from J, with 8 bases between. The CDR3 is made up of 14 amino acids. Germline CDR1 and CDR2: SGHRS and YFSETQ. CDR3 coding DNA: TGCGCCAGCAGCTTATCAGGAATGAACACTGAAGCTTTCTTT. It specifies CASSLSGMNTEAFF.

The chain couples TRBV27 to TRBJ2-2; TRBD2 aligns across 10 bases. The V gene end was trimmed by 6 bases and the J gene end by 4 bases; junction bases not matched to a gene: 5. The CDR3 loop spans 15 amino acids. The germline CDR1 and CDR2 sequences are MNHEY and SMNVEV (reference sequence). The DNA for the CDR3 is TGTGCCAGCAGGAGACTAGCGGGTCTCACCGGGGAGCTGTTTTTT. It encodes CASRRLAGLTGELFF.

J is TRBJ2-6 and V is TRBV10-2; D is perhaps TRBD1 (6 bases). CDR3 size: 15 residues. CDR1 and CDR2 from the germline V gene are WSHSY and SAAADI. Trimming cost V 6 bases and J 2 bases, with 11 bases left between them. CDR3 sequence (DNA): TGCGCCAGCAGCGCACAGGGCACTGGGGCCAACGTCCTGACTTTC. As protein: CASSAQGTGANVLTF.

This clonotype was counted between two and nine times. J is TRBJ2-7 and V is TRBV20-1; 7 nucleotides align to TRBD2. Germline CDR1 DFQATT, CDR2 SNEGSKA (reference sequence). After removal of 0 bases from V and 2 bases from J, the junction contained 7 bases not matched to a gene. The CDR3 totals 15 residues. CDR3 protein: CSARDSGTIAYEQYF. As DNA, the CDR3 is TGCAGTGCTAGAGACTCCGGGACTATAGCCTACGAGCAGTACTTC.

The chain employs TRBV7-2 and TRBJ2-3, with 7 bases fitting TRBD2. Per the germline V gene, CDR1 is SGHTA and CDR2 is FQGNSA. V shed 5 bases and J 6 bases; nucleotides not matched to a gene: 14. The CDR3 has 16 residues. The CDR3 nucleotides read TGTGCCAGCAGCCCGCAAACTAGCGCCCGAGGGGATACGCAGTATTTT. It is translated as CASSPQTSARGDTQYF. The whole variable domain, filled in from reference TRBV7-2 and TRBJ2-3, reads GAGVSQSPSNKVTEKGKDVELRCDPISGHTALYWYRQSLGQGLEFLIYFQGNSAPDKSGLPSDRFSAERTGGSVSTLTIQRTQQEDSAVYLCASSPQTSARGDTQYFGPGTRLTVL.

The gene calls are TRBV6-6 and TRBJ2-5; D tentatively fits TRBD1 or TRBD2 (5 bases each). Germline values: CDR1 MNHNY, CDR2 SVGAGI (reference sequence). The CDR3 spans 13 residues. V was cut by 8 bases and J by 4 bases, with 14 bases left in between. In DNA, the CDR3 is TGTGCCAGCTTAAGGGAGAGGGGAGAGACCCAGTACTTC. As protein: CASLRERGETQYF.